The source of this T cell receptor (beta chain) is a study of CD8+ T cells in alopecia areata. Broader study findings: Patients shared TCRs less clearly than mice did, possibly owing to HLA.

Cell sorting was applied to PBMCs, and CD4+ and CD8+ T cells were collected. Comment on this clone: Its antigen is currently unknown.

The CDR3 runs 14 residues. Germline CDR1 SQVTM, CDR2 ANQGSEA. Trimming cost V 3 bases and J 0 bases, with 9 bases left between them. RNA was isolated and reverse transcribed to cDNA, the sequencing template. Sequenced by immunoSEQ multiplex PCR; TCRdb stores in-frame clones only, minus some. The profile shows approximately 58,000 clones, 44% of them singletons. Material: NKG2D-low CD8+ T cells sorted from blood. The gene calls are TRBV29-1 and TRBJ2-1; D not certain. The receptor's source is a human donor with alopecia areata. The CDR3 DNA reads TGCAGCGTTGACGGCACCCGCTCCTACAATGAGCAGTTCTTC. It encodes CSVDGTRSYNEQFF.